These 5 T cell receptor beta chains were all obtained from the same sample, sequenced in a study of blood T cell repertoires in COVID-19 (dated by TCRdb to 2018 to 2021). The library was produced with the immunoSEQ multiplex PCR assay. This immuneACCESS table, as held by TCRdb, lists in-frame sequences with V and J called but not all clones. Of the missing ones, under half trace to an unresolved V gene in checked studies; the others have no known cause. This sample holds about 100,000 clones; about 80% were observed only once. The ten largest clonotypes hold around an eighth of the sample. The source material was peripheral blood. The source of these receptors is a woman between 70 and 85 years old with acute or convalescent COVID-19.

CDR3 sequence: CASSQGHLGAEQFF. DNA of the CDR3: TGCGCCAGCAGCCAAGGACATCTTGGGGCTGAGCAGTTCTTC. V is TRBV4-3 and J is TRBJ2-1, with a tentative D call TRBD1 (5 bases). The CDR3 length is 14 residues. CDR1 and CDR2 from the germline V gene are LGHNA and YSLEER. V was trimmed by 1 base and J by 9 bases, leaving 13 bases between them.

The J gene is TRBJ1-3, the V gene TRBV15, with D hard to call. CDR3 length equals 16 residues. The V end lost 6 bases, the J end lost 2 bases, and 17 bases lay between the germline ends. Looked up from germline, CDR1 is LNHNV and CDR2 is YYDKDF (reference sequence). CDR3 sequence (DNA): TGTGCCACCAGTCGTTCCACGAACATGGCTGGAAACACCATATATTTT. Protein product: CATSRSTNMAGNTIYF.

The chain couples TRBV14 to TRBJ1-1; D might be TRBD1 (5 bases). The CDR3 consists of 15 residues. Per the germline V gene, CDR1 is SGHDN and CDR2 is FVKESK. V was pared by 5 bases and J by 1 base, with 14 bases between. For the CDR3, the DNA is TGTGCCAGCAGCAGCTGGGGCGAAAGGAACACTGAAGCTTTCTTT. It specifies CASSSWGERNTEAFF. The full variable domain, with the rest looked up from reference TRBV14 and TRBJ1-1, is EAGVTQFPSHSVIEKGQTVTLRCDPISGHDNLYWYRRVMGKEIKFLLHFVKESKQDESGMPNNRFLAERTGGTYSTLKVQPAELEDSGVYFCASSSWGERNTEAFFGQGTRLTVV.

The V and J genes are TRBV5-1 and TRBJ1-6; TRBD1 agrees at 9 bases. The CDR3 totals 18 residues. The germline CDR1 and CDR2 sequences are SGHRS and YFSETQ. The V and J ends lost 3 bases and 5 bases, in that order; junction bases with no gene match: 12. CDR3: CASSWDREAHSDNSPLHF. CDR3 coding DNA: TGCGCCAGCAGCTGGGACAGGGAGGCGCATTCGGATAATTCACCCCTCCACTTT.

The chain combines TRBV7-3 with TRBJ2-3; D possibly corresponds to TRBD2 (5 bases). The CDR3 runs to 14 residues. Trimming cost V 7 bases and J 1 base, with 12 bases left between them. Germline values: CDR1 SGHTA, CDR2 FQGTGA. As DNA, the CDR3 is TGTGCCAGCACTTCTATCGGGGGCACAGATACGCAGTATTTT. Translation gives CASTSIGGTDTQYF.